The 5 T cell receptor beta chains listed next were all sequenced from one sample in a study of a mutant IDH1 vaccine in newly diagnosed glioma. The time point here: baseline, week 1 (first vaccination visit). Treatment in this sample: pre-vaccination baseline after standard-of-care therapy. TCRdb's table, derived via immunoSEQ multiplex PCR, lists solely in-frame clones and lacks some. This table has under 75,000 clones, 91% appearing once. Sequencing was performed on PBMCs, taken from a glioma patient treated with radiotherapy, temozolomide or both. These receptors all stem from a man aged 45 to 65 with glioma.

CDR3 DNA sequence: TGTGCCAGCTCACCGTCATCGGGGAACACCGGGGAGCTGTTTTTT. It codes for CASSPSSGNTGELFF. The V call is TRBV18, the J call TRBJ2-2; D remains unclear. This CDR3 is built from 15 residues. Trimming stripped 3 bases from V and 1 base from J, with 9 bases between. CDR1 KGHSH and CDR2 LQKENI come from the germline V gene.

The V gene is TRBV13, the J gene TRBJ2-3; 7 bases are shared with TRBD2. Losses at the gene ends were 11 bases for V and 5 bases for J; bases not matched to a gene: 10. The CDR3 is 13 amino acids. Germline loops: CDR1 PRHDT, CDR2 FYEKMQ (reference sequence). Here the CDR3 reads CAAGDPAQDTQYF. In nucleotides, the CDR3 is TGTGCCGCGGGGGACCCGGCGCAAGATACGCAGTATTTT.

This clone is a singleton in its sample. The rearrangement links TRBV6-6 to TRBJ1-5, with a tentative D call TRBD1 (5 bases). Germline loops: CDR1 MNHNY, CDR2 SVGAGI (reference sequence). Trimming removed 6 bases from V and 5 bases from J, with 14 bases in between. The CDR3 length is 14 residues. CDR3 residues: CASRYPGADQPQHF. The CDR3 coding sequence is TGTGCCAGCAGGTACCCCGGGGCTGATCAGCCCCAGCATTTT.

The chain employs TRBV6-5 and TRBJ2-7; 10 bases line up with TRBD1. The trim removed 2 bases at V and 2 bases at J, leaving 0 bases unmatched. The CDR3 runs to 14 residues. Germline-derived CDR1 and CDR2 are MNHEY and SVGAGI. CDR3 bases: TGTGCCAGCAGTTACGGGACAGGGGCCTACGAGCAGTACTTC. Its translation: CASSYGTGAYEQYF.

The chain joins TRBV7-9 to TRBJ2-5; no firm D call. The ends were cut back, 4 bases at V and 4 bases at J, with 10 bases in the middle. This CDR3 has 13 residues. CDR1 SEHNR and CDR2 FQNEAQ come from the germline V gene (reference sequence). The CDR3 sequence: CASSSEVVETQYF. The CDR3 DNA reads as TGTGCCAGCAGCTCCGAAGTGGTAGAGACCCAGTACTTC. The full variable domain, with the rest looked up from reference TRBV7-9 and TRBJ2-5, is DTGVSQNPRHKITKRGQNVTFRCDPISEHNRLYWYRQTLGQGPEFLTYFQNEAQLEKSRLLSDRFSAERPKGSFSTLEIQRTEQGDSAMYLCASSSEVVETQYFGPGTRLLVL.